Below, 26 T cell receptor beta chains from the same sample are listed, as sequenced in a study of vaccination and CD4 T cells after COVID-19. As to treatment: 10-day PBMC culture with coronavirus spike peptide pools or control peptides (ViraFEST assay). No antigen has been assigned to these receptors. Scientists ran DNA taken from cultured CD4+ T cells through the Oncomine TCR Beta short-read assay for sequencing. From the PCR reads, TCRdb called clonotypes with MiXCR, one entry per CDR3 protein. The data show under 25,000 distinct CDR3 sequences, with roughly 52% seen just once and almost 6% held by the top ten. Sequenced: CD4+ T cells from blood, cultured in vitro. The receptors shown here come from a human donor who had recovered from COVID-19.

This clonotype was observed a handful of times. The chain uses TRBV20-1 and TRBJ2-1; 9 nucleotides agree with TRBD2. The CDR3 covers 16 residues. The junction had 10 bases not matched to a gene; V was cut back by 3 bases and J by 4 bases. CDR1 and CDR2 (germline): DFQATT, SNEGSKA (reference sequence). The CDR3 nucleotides read TGCAGTGCTAGGGACAGAGTAGCGGGAGTGTACAATGAGCAGTTCTTC. Protein sequence: CSARDRVAGVYNEQFF.

The gene calls are TRBV15 and TRBJ2-2; D gene ambiguous. Germline assignment: CDR1 LNHNV and CDR2 YYDKDF (reference sequence). The CDR3 loop spans 18 amino acids. Trimming shortened V by 0 bases and J by 2 bases, and 16 bases separated the two germline ends. This chain's CDR3 is CATSREYLVQSNTGELFF. CDR3 bases: TGTGCCACCAGCAGAGAATATTTGGTACAGTCTAACACCGGGGAGCTGTTTTTT.

The chain couples TRBV20-1 to TRBJ2-5, with D perhaps TRBD1 (6 bases). CDR3 size: 14 residues. Trimming pared 6 bases from V and 3 bases from J, leaving 17 bases between. The germline CDR1 and CDR2 sequences are DFQATT and SNEGSKA (reference sequence). The DNA of the CDR3 is TGCAGTGCGCTCCCACAGGGTTGGAAAGAGACCCAGTACTTC. It specifies CSALPQGWKETQYF.

This rearrangement joins TRBV7-7 to TRBJ2-5, with D possibly TRBD2 on 6 matching bases. CDR1 SSHAT and CDR2 FNYEAQ come from the germline V gene (reference sequence). The CDR3 totals 13 residues. With 5 bases removed from V and 4 bases from J, the gap between germline ends came to 11 bases. This CDR3 reads CASSVQGGETQYF. As DNA, the CDR3 is TGTGCCAGCAGCGTTCAGGGAGGAGAGACCCAGTACTTC.

The chain couples TRBV12-3 or TRBV12-4 to TRBJ1-5; TRBD1 might be the D (6 bases). The length of the CDR3 is 16 residues. Deletions cut 8 bases from V and 0 bases from J, with 17 bases between. The CDR3 DNA follows: TGTGCCAGCCAGGACAGTCCTAAATTTAGCAATCAGCCCCAGCATTTT. It yields the protein CASQDSPKFSNQPQHF.

V and J are TRBV30 and TRBJ2-2, with 7 bases aligning to TRBD1. This CDR3 has 14 residues. Losses at the gene ends were 3 bases for V and 3 bases for J; bases not matched to a gene: 4. Looked up from germline, CDR1 is GTSNPN and CDR2 is SVGIG (reference sequence). The CDR3 loop reads CAWRGTAYTGELFF. CDR3 coding DNA: TGTGCCTGGAGGGGGACAGCTTACACCGGGGAGCTGTTTTTT.

The V call is TRBV6-5, the J call TRBJ2-3; perhaps TRBD1 as D (6 bases). CDR3 length: 15 amino acids. V lost 0 bases to trimming and J lost 12 bases, with 19 bases between them. Germline assignment: CDR1 MNHEY and CDR2 SVGAGI. The CDR3 sequence is CASSYSRDIPQQQYF. CDR3 sequence (DNA): TGTGCCAGCAGTTACTCGAGGGACATACCCCAACAACAGTATTTT.

A few counts support this clonotype. The chain couples TRBV20-1 to TRBJ2-3, with a tentative D call TRBD2 (6 bases). CDR3 length: 15 amino acids. The germline gives CDR1 DFQATT, CDR2 SNEGSKA (reference sequence). Deletions cut 1 base from V and 3 bases from J, with 14 bases between. As DNA, the CDR3 is TGCAGTGCTAGAGGCGCCCGGGGGTGGACAGATACGCAGTATTTT. It yields the protein CSARGARGWTDTQYF.

V is TRBV29-1 and J is TRBJ2-3; no clear D. Trimming stripped 3 bases from V and 3 bases from J, with 7 bases between. The length of the CDR3 is 12 residues. In germline, CDR1 is SQVTM, CDR2 ANQGSEA. DNA for the CDR3: TGCAGCGTTGAGTCGGCTACAGATACGCAGTATTTT. This sequence encodes CSVESATDTQYF.

As DNA, the CDR3 is TGCAGTGCTAGAGATACGCCTGGAGAATCCCTGAGCTCCTACAATGAGCAGTTCTTC. Its translation: CSARDTPGESLSSYNEQFF. This chain joins TRBV20-1 and TRBJ2-1, with D unclear. Germline CDR1 DFQATT, CDR2 SNEGSKA (reference sequence). This CDR3 contains 19 residues. Trimming took 0 bases from V and 0 from J, leaving 21 bases between them.

The V gene is TRBV20-1, the J gene TRBJ1-1; unclear D gene. Germline loops: CDR1 DFQATT, CDR2 SNEGSKA (reference sequence). Trimming left V 4 bases short and J 7 bases short, with 16 bases between. This CDR3 has 13 residues. CDR3 region: CSATSDRTFEAFF. CDR3 nucleotide sequence: TGCAGTGCTACTTCGGACCGAACCTTTGAAGCTTTCTTT.

The genes are TRBV7-9 and TRBJ2-1, with a tentative D call TRBD2 (6 bases). The CDR3 is 13 amino acids. CDR1 SEHNR and CDR2 FQNEAQ come from the germline V gene (reference sequence). Trimming removed 5 bases at V and 7 bases at J, with 12 bases between. This CDR3 reads CASSVGTLNEQFF. The CDR3 region has the DNA TGTGCCAGCAGCGTGGGGACTCTGAATGAGCAGTTCTTC.

This chain joins TRBV10-2 and TRBJ1-1; no clear D. Per the germline V gene, CDR1 is WSHSY and CDR2 is SAAADI. Trimming took 6 bases from V and 0 from J, leaving 8 bases between them. The CDR3 is 13 residues long. This chain's CDR3 is CASRSLLNTEAFF. CDR3 nucleotide sequence: TGCGCCAGCAGGAGTCTCTTGAACACTGAAGCTTTCTTT.

The chain recombines TRBV5-5 with TRBJ1-2, with 7 bases aligning to TRBD1. The germline V gene encodes CDR1 SGHKS and CDR2 YYEKEE (reference sequence). There are 13 residues in the CDR3. J gave up 5 bases and V 1 base, and 2 bases lay outside the gene matches. CDR3 nucleotides: TGTGCCAGCAGCTTGACGACAGGGTATGGCTACACCTTC. This sequence encodes CASSLTTGYGYTF.

This clonotype was detected only a few times. This chain uses TRBV30 with TRBJ2-5; possible D gene TRBD1, 5 bases. Germline CDR1 reads GTSNPN; CDR2 reads SVGIG (reference sequence). This CDR3 is built from 13 residues. Trimming shortened V by 3 bases and J by 4 bases, and 12 bases separated the two germline ends. CDR3 sequence: CAWRRQGGETQYF. DNA for the CDR3: TGTGCCTGGAGACGGCAGGGTGGAGAGACCCAGTACTTC.

Written as DNA, the CDR3 is TGTGCCAGCAGTGATCGACAGTACTCGAACACTGAAGCTTTCTTT. Translation: CASSDRQYSNTEAFF. V is TRBV2 and J is TRBJ1-1; possibly TRBD1 for D (5 bases). V lost 3 bases and J lost 1, with 12 bases in between. The CDR3 sequence is 15 residues long. The V gene's germline CDR1 is SNHLY and CDR2 FYNNEI.

A note on this clonotype: A read error is likely, as this CDR3 ends without the conserved phenylalanine or tryptophan. The DNA is left out, because the CDR3 cannot be placed on it with certainty; the CDR3 is given as TCRdb lists it. The chain carries TRBV5-3 and TRBJ2-7. TRBV5-3 is an open reading frame whose function is uncertain. The CDR3 sequence runs 8 residues, both termini included. CDR3 residues: CARYLGVL.

This clonotype turned up a few times. V gene TRBV28 combines with J gene TRBJ1-5; TRBD1 agrees at 7 bases. Germline values: CDR1 MDHEN, CDR2 SYDVKM. Trimming took 5 bases from V and 5 from J; bases not matched to a gene: 6. The CDR3 loop spans 14 amino acids. CDR3 residues: CASSESQGDQPQHF. The CDR3 region has the DNA TGTGCCAGCAGTGAATCCCAGGGGGATCAGCCCCAGCATTTT.

This clonotype was observed a handful of times. This chain joins TRBV7-9 and TRBJ1-1, with a possible D match to TRBD1 (6 bases). The CDR3 length is 13 residues. Germline V lookup: CDR1 SEHNR, CDR2 FQNEAQ (reference sequence). V shed 5 bases and J shed 11 bases, with 18 bases lying between them. CDR3 in DNA: TGTGCCAGCAGCAGAGGACAGTCCGATTATGCTTTCTTT. Translated, it gives CASSRGQSDYAFF.

The rearrangement uses TRBV27 and TRBJ2-7; 8 bases are shared with TRBD2. Germline CDR1 MNHEY, CDR2 SMNVEV (reference sequence). The V and J ends lost 6 bases and 2 bases, in that order; junction bases with no gene match: 3. The CDR3 has 13 residues. The CDR3 DNA reads TGTGCCAGCAGCTATAGCGGGACCTACGAGCAGTACTTC. This sequence encodes CASSYSGTYEQYF.

V usage is TRBV20-1 and J usage is TRBJ1-4, with 10 bases fitting TRBD1. The germline V gene has CDR1 DFQATT and CDR2 SNEGSKA (reference sequence). V was clipped by 4 bases and J by 6 bases; unmatched bases: 14. This CDR3 has 17 residues. The CDR3 spells CSATLGQGVGYDEKLFF. The CDR3 DNA reads TGCAGTGCTACCCTCGGACAGGGGGTCGGATATGATGAAAAACTGTTTTTT.

J is TRBJ1-2 and V is TRBV6-1; D possibly corresponds to TRBD1 (6 bases). Trimming cost V 8 bases and J 0 bases, with 13 bases left between them. CDR3 length: 14 amino acids. Germline V gives CDR1 MNHNS, CDR2 SASEGT. Here the CDR3 reads CASHLGATNYGYTF. The CDR3 DNA follows: TGTGCCAGCCACCTGGGGGCTACTAACTATGGCTACACCTTC.

The V and J genes are TRBV27 and TRBJ2-7; weak D call: TRBD2 (6 bases). The germline V and J ends were trimmed by 4 bases and 3 bases, with 10 bases remaining between them. Germline assignment: CDR1 MNHEY and CDR2 SMNVEV (reference sequence). The CDR3 extends over 13 amino acids. This chain's CDR3 is CASSSPTSYEQYF. The CDR3 DNA is TGTGCCAGCAGTTCCCCGACTAGCTACGAGCAGTACTTC.

This rearrangement joins TRBV19 to TRBJ1-1; no firm D call. The CDR3 has 13 residues. V lost 6 bases, J lost 4 bases, and 12 bases lay in between. Looked up from germline, CDR1 is LNHDA and CDR2 is SQIVND (reference sequence). The DNA of the CDR3 is TGTGCCAGTAGGGCACCGACGGGCACTGAAGCTTTCTTT. Its protein is CASRAPTGTEAFF. Supplemented by reference TRBV19 and TRBJ1-1, the full variable domain reads DGGITQSPKYLFRKEGQNVTLSCEQNLNHDAMYWYRQDPGQGLRLIYYSQIVNDFQKGDIAEGYSVSREKKESFPLTVTSAQKNPTAFYLCASRAPTGTEAFFGQGTRLTVV.

V and J are TRBV20-1 and TRBJ1-1; D gene ambiguous. The CDR3 sequence is 15 residues long. V lost 6 bases, J lost 6 bases, and 23 bases lay in between. Germline V gene data show CDR1 as DFQATT and CDR2 as SNEGSKA (reference sequence). CDR3 region: CSAPRRAGNPAEAFF. The CDR3 nucleotides are TGCAGTGCCCCCCGAAGGGCTGGGAACCCAGCTGAAGCTTTCTTT.

The genes are TRBV10-2 and TRBJ2-1, with 8 bases fitting TRBD2. The length of the CDR3 is 19 residues. CDR1 WSHSY and CDR2 SAAADI come from the germline V gene. V gave up 2 bases and J gave up 10 bases; unmatched junction bases: 22. CDR3 loop: CASSEGAGLRTGGAGEQFF. In DNA, the CDR3 is TGCGCCAGCAGTGAGGGGGCCGGTCTTCGTACGGGAGGGGCCGGGGAGCAGTTCTTC.